This TCR beta chain was documented in a study of shared clonotypes between healthy human individuals. Clones were read by immunoSEQ multiplex PCR, and TCRdb kept only the in-frame ones, dropping some. The sample lists 1,400,000 or so clones; approximately 98.5% were seen once. Germline V CDR1 and CDR2: SGHNT, YYREEE (reference sequence). CDR3 length: 15 residues. The V gene end was trimmed by 0 bases and the J gene end by 6 bases; junction bases not matched to a gene: 2. Sequenced input: naive CD4+ T cells sorted from blood. This sample's subset: CD45RA+ positively selected. The gene calls are TRBV5-4 and TRBJ2-1; 11 nucleotides agree with TRBD1. The source of this sequence is a man aged 25 to 40 in good health. Here the CDR3 DNA reads TGTGCCAGCAGCTTGGCCGGGACAGGGGGCAATGAGCAGTTCTTC. It is translated as CASSLAGTGGNEQFF. Full variable domain (remainder filled in from reference TRBV5-4 and TRBJ2-1): ETGVTQSPTHLIKTRGQQVTLRCSSQSGHNTVSWYQQALGQGPQFIFQYYREEENGRGNFPPRFSGLQFPNYSSELNVNALELDDSALYLCASSLAGTGGNEQFFGPGTRLTVL.